This T cell receptor (beta chain) is drawn from a study of blood T cell repertoires in COVID-19 (dated by TCRdb to the early 2020s). Study-level background: Samples from collaborators originated in the United States, Italy and Spain and spanned both the acute and convalescent phases of COVID-19. The material from the prospective study consisted of cDNA or gDNA derived from T cells, B-cell-depleted T cells, or PBMCs. Subjects who had been exposed to COVID-19, were actively infected with it, or had recovered from it provided the deeply sampled blood TCRbeta repertoires that made up the dataset. The repertoires were released in a freely available public database meant as a resource for research on the immune response to SARS-CoV-2. Samples were obtained from the ongoing ImmuneRACE study (first 160 participants) and from 950 to 1,500 subjects provided by 6 global collaborators. Sample metadata almost always included a de-identified subject ID, COVID-19 status, age in years and sex. HLA class I and class II types, where available, came from metadata supplied by the sample provider rather than from assay-based typing.

Each collaborating institution followed its own protocols to collect whole blood in K2EDTA tubes. Collaborator samples were shipped for TCRbeta analysis as frozen whole blood, isolated PBMCs, or DNA extracted from either sample type. TCRbeta CDR3 regions were amplified from genomic DNA using the immunoSEQ Assay, a bias-controlled multiplex PCR. Processing in the source paper ran as follows. The number of nucleated cells in each sample was estimated by amplification of reference gene primers within the assay. To quantify the absolute abundance of each unique TCRbeta CDR3 rearrangement, sequence reads were collapsed and filtered. Productive Simpson clonality was computed per sample as the square root of Simpson's diversity index over productive rearrangements. The table comes from immuneACCESS by way of TCRdb, which keeps in-frame sequences with V and J called. Part of the clones is missing from these tables; in studies checked, under half for an unresolved V gene and the rest for unknown reasons. D and trimming come from the DNA, and the V and J calls and clone size come from that table. Here the sample has roughly 81,000 clones; 65% to 85% occur a single time. The biggest ten clones account for around 39% of the sample.

This clone was recorded once. Its antigen remains unidentified. Nothing much larger sits one base from this clone, and base qualities are not available. The investigation overall reported the following: The amount of clinical and demographic metadata varied by source and participant and was provided uncurated.

This sequence originates from a man older than 75 with active or convalescent COVID-19. Sample: peripheral blood.

The bases are TGTGCCTGGAGTGCGCGGGGTAATAGCAATCAGCCCCAGCATTTT. Translated, this is CAWSARGNSNQPQHF. The rearranged chain carries TRBV30 and TRBJ1-5; too little of a D gene remains to name it. Inclusive of the bounding cysteine and phenylalanine, the CDR3 is 15 residues long. Only the CDR3 region is kept as DNA, spanning 45 bases read in frame from base 1. CDR1 and CDR2, looked up from the germline V gene (reference sequence), are GTSNPN and SVGIG. V loses 1 base, J loses 0 bases, and the germline ends lie 10 bases apart.